The 10 T cell receptor beta chains below were found in one sample sequenced in a study of blood T cells in healthy people across ages. Primers used in a second PCR of about 6 to 11 cycles were a sample-barcoded 5' primer and a J-beta primer mix. TCRdb reanalysed the 5' RACE reads using MiXCR and keeps one entry per CDR3 protein. The sample lists 700,000 to 900,000 distinct CDR3 sequences, roughly 53% occurring once. The sequencing sample was made of blood. Source of these receptors: a man older than 75 in good health.

This clonotype showed up just a few times. The rearrangement uses TRBV5-1 and TRBJ1-1, with D unresolved. Trimming cost V 3 bases and J 5 bases, with 14 bases left between them. There are 14 residues in the CDR3. CDR1 and CDR2 (germline): SGHRS, YFSETQ. The CDR3 DNA reads as TGCGCCAGCAGCTGGGCCGTCCGGCCTACTGAAGCTTTCTTT. Protein sequence: CASSWAVRPTEAFF.

The chain combines TRBV19 with TRBJ1-1; D may be TRBD1 (5 bases). Germline V gene data show CDR1 as LNHDA and CDR2 as SQIVND (reference sequence). Trimming removed 5 bases from V and 4 bases from J, with 11 bases in between. This CDR3 has 13 residues. CDR3 sequence: CASSWDGVTEAFF. CDR3 nucleotides: TGTGCCAGTAGTTGGGACGGAGTCACTGAAGCTTTCTTT.

This clonotype was seen only a few times. The chain combines TRBV6-2 or TRBV6-3 with TRBJ2-7, with TRBD2 identical over 9 bases. Losses at the gene ends were 5 bases for V and 4 bases for J; bases not matched to a gene: 9. The germline V gene has CDR1 MNHEY and CDR2 SVGEGT. This CDR3 has 15 residues. The CDR3 bases are TGTGCCAGCAGTCCGGCGGGTAGCGGGAGTTACGAGCAGTACTTC. Protein: CASSPAGSGSYEQYF.

V gene TRBV6-1 combines with J gene TRBJ1-1; TRBD1 agrees at 7 bases. The V segment lost 7 bases and the J segment 0 bases; nucleotides outside the gene matches: 5. The germline V gene encodes CDR1 MNHNS and CDR2 SASEGT. CDR3 length: 14 amino acids. The CDR3 reads CASTGQVMNTEAFF. The CDR3 DNA sequence: TGTGCCAGCACCGGACAGGTCATGAACACTGAAGCTTTCTTT.

This clonotype came up once. The chain uses TRBV2 and TRBJ2-7; D may be TRBD1 (5 bases). Trimming cost V 7 bases and J 4 bases, with 23 bases left between them. CDR3 size: 16 residues. Germline V gene lookup returns CDR1 SNHLY and CDR2 FYNNEI. The CDR3 nucleotides are TGTGCCAGCACGAATGGATTGGACCGAAAGGGGTACGAGCAGTACTTC. It yields the protein CASTNGLDRKGYEQYF.

V and J are TRBV20-1 and TRBJ1-2; 9 nucleotides match TRBD1. The trim removed 0 bases at V and 7 bases at J, leaving 9 bases unmatched. The germline gives CDR1 DFQATT, CDR2 SNEGSKA (reference sequence). There are 15 residues in the CDR3. The CDR3 DNA reads TGCAGTGCTAGAGATAGGACAGGGGCGAAGTGTGGCTACACCTTC. This translates into CSARDRTGAKCGYTF.

In the case of this clonotype: An end of the junction does not agree with germline; a read error may underlie this. The gene calls are TRBV10-3 and TRBJ2-7; TRBD2 matches 13 bases. The CDR3 sequence is 15 residues long. Germline CDR1 ENHRY, CDR2 SYGVKD. As DNA, the CDR3 is TGTGTCATCAGCCCCGGGACTAGCGGGACCTACGAGCAGTACTTC. It codes for CVISPGTSGTYEQYF.

The rearrangement links TRBV5-5 to TRBJ2-3; D is possibly TRBD1 (5 bases). The germline gives CDR1 SGHKS, CDR2 YYEKEE (reference sequence). The CDR3 totals 13 residues. The V end lost 8 bases, the J end lost 2 bases, and 12 bases lay between the germline ends. CDR3 in DNA: TGTGCCAGTCATCTAGGGGTCACAGATACGCAGTATTTT. Translating it yields CASHLGVTDTQYF.

This chain joins TRBV9 and TRBJ2-3; D could derive from TRBD1 or TRBD2 (5 bases each). V lost 3 bases and J lost 14, with 25 bases in between. The CDR3 runs to 15 residues. CDR1 and CDR2 from the germline V gene are SGDLS and YYNGEE. CDR3 sequence reads: CASSAQPGPPRYAYF. The CDR3, as DNA: TGTGCCAGCAGCGCGCAACCGGGACCCCCGAGATACGCGTATTTT.

The chain combines TRBV10-3 with TRBJ2-5; D tentatively fits TRBD1 or TRBD2 (6 bases each). The CDR3 contains 13 residues. In germline, CDR1 is ENHRY, CDR2 SYGVKD. V lost 8 bases and J 4 bases, leaving 14 bases between the germline ends. This CDR3 is CAIQDGGGETQYF. CDR3 sequence (DNA): TGTGCCATCCAAGACGGAGGGGGAGAGACCCAGTACTTC.